These 25 T cell receptor beta chains share one sample of origin, sequenced in a study of TIL therapy for anti-PD-1-resistant metastatic lung cancer. Time point given: pre-treatment sample, taken before nivolumab and TIL therapy. Sequencing used immunoSEQ v3. TCRdb's table, derived via immunoSEQ multiplex PCR, lists solely in-frame clones and lacks some. The sample lists about 52,000 clones, around three quarters seen once, with 4.8% in the top ten. Sample: blood, taken at baseline. Source of these receptors: a woman aged 30 to 85 with non-small cell lung cancer.

V usage is TRBV9 and J usage is TRBJ2-3, with 7 positions matching TRBD1. Trimming cost V 2 bases and J 5 bases; bases outside gene matches: 11. CDR1 is SGDLS, CDR2 YYNGEE, per germline. The CDR3 runs to 16 residues. CDR3 loop: CASSVLGGSGGDTQYF. DNA of the CDR3: TGTGCCAGCAGCGTCTTGGGCGGATCAGGGGGAGATACGCAGTATTTT.

CDR3 bases: TGCGCCAGCAGCTTAGGGGTACGGGAACCCCTCCACTTT. This encodes CASSLGVREPLHF. The chain carries TRBV5-1 and TRBJ1-6; D perhaps matches TRBD1 (5 bases). Germline V gives CDR1 SGHRS, CDR2 YFSETQ. This CDR3 has 13 amino acids. V shed 2 bases and J shed 12 bases, with 12 bases lying between them.

The chain carries TRBV6-5 and TRBJ1-1; maybe TRBD1 (6 bases). The CDR3 is 14 residues long. V lost 7 bases and J lost 2, with 14 bases in between. Germline values: CDR1 MNHEY, CDR2 SVGAGI. CDR3 in amino acids: CASTKEGGNTEAFF. CDR3 nucleotide sequence: TGTGCCAGCACTAAGGAAGGGGGTAACACTGAAGCTTTCTTT.

The chain combines TRBV28 with TRBJ1-1; tentatively, D is TRBD1 (5 bases). V shed 5 bases and J shed 6 bases, with 19 bases lying between them. The CDR3 totals 15 residues. Germline V gives CDR1 MDHEN, CDR2 SYDVKM. Here the CDR3 reads CASSPTDRLSAEAFF. The DNA of the CDR3 is TGTGCCAGCAGTCCTACCGACAGATTAAGCGCTGAAGCTTTCTTT.

In nucleotides, the CDR3 is TGTGCCAGCAGAGCCGGGACCATCACCGGGGAGCTGTTTTTT. Residues: CASRAGTITGELFF. This chain connects TRBV2 to TRBJ2-2, with D possibly being TRBD1 or TRBD2 (5 bases each). This CDR3 has 14 residues. The ends were cut back, 6 bases at V and 4 bases at J, with 12 bases in the middle. From germline, CDR1 is SNHLY and CDR2 FYNNEI.

CDR3 nucleotide sequence: TGTGCCAGCAGCGCGAGCGGGCTCGGGACCGGGGAGCTGTTTTTT. Its translation is CASSASGLGTGELFF. This chain links TRBV7-9 with TRBJ2-2, with D tentatively TRBD2 (6 bases). V lost 5 bases and J lost 5, with 15 bases in between. The CDR3 sequence is 15 residues long. Germline values: CDR1 SEHNR, CDR2 FQNEAQ (reference sequence).

The chain has TRBV21-1 and TRBJ2-7. TRBV21-1 is annotated as a pseudogene. The CDR3 covers 15 residues. CDR3 DNA sequence: TGTGCCAGCCGCCCCACCCCCGGAACGGTCTACGAGCAGTACTTC. This codes for CASRPTPGTVYEQYF.

The chain combines TRBV27 with TRBJ1-1; 7 nucleotides line up with TRBD1. The CDR3 is 14 amino acids. The germline gives CDR1 MNHEY, CDR2 SMNVEV (reference sequence). With V trimmed by 5 bases and J by 1 base, 4 bases remained unmatched. The CDR3 reads CASSKYRGNTEAFF. CDR3 nucleotide sequence: TGTGCCAGCAGTAAATACAGGGGGAACACTGAAGCTTTCTTT.

The chain is built from TRBV7-9 and TRBJ1-4; D not certain. The CDR3 runs to 13 residues. CDR1 and CDR2 (germline): SEHNR, FQNEAQ (reference sequence). V lost 4 bases and J lost 6, with 9 bases in between. For the CDR3, the DNA is TGTGCCAGCAGCTCCGTCGGTTATGAAAAACTGTTTTTT. It translates to CASSSVGYEKLFF.

Only a few counts were recorded for this clone. This chain connects TRBV19 to TRBJ2-7; the D gene is possibly TRBD1 (5 bases). CDR3 length: 13 amino acids. CDR1 and CDR2 (germline): LNHDA, SQIVND (reference sequence). Deletions cut 5 bases from V and 6 bases from J, with 14 bases between. For the CDR3, the DNA is TGTGCCAGTAGTTCTACAGGATTAGCCGAGCAGTACTTC. The encoded protein is CASSSTGLAEQYF.

This clone was seen more than once but under ten times. V is TRBV10-1 and J is TRBJ2-1; 9 bases map to TRBD2. This CDR3 is 15 amino acids long. With V trimmed by 3 bases and J by 8 bases, 8 bases remained unmatched. Germline V gives CDR1 WNHNN, CDR2 SYGVQD (reference sequence). The CDR3 DNA is TGCGCCAGCAGTGACACGGCGGGAGGGCCGCATGAGCAGTTCTTC. This gives the protein CASSDTAGGPHEQFF.

The chain couples TRBV28 to TRBJ1-5, with 8 bases lining up with TRBD1. The CDR3 is 14 residues long. V was clipped by 8 bases and J by 4 bases; unmatched bases: 7. In germline, CDR1 is MDHEN, CDR2 SYDVKM. The CDR3 loop reads CASQTGALNQPQHF. The CDR3 DNA reads as TGTGCCAGCCAGACAGGGGCGTTGAATCAGCCCCAGCATTTT. The variable domain in full, completed from reference TRBV28 and TRBJ1-5, reads DVKVTQSSRYLVKRTGEKVFLECVQDMDHENMFWYRQDPGLGLRLIYFSYDVKMKEKGDIPEGYSVSREKKERFSLILESASTNQTSMYLCASQTGALNQPQHFGDGTRLSIL.

This clone appeared a few times. The J gene is TRBJ2-7, the V gene TRBV7-8, with 8 bases fitting TRBD1. The V segment lost 1 base and the J segment 9 bases; nucleotides outside the gene matches: 11. The CDR3 is made up of 15 amino acids. From germline, CDR1 is SGHVS and CDR2 FQNEAQ. CDR3: CASSLEPGQDIAQYF. CDR3 bases: TGTGCCAGCAGCTTAGAACCGGGACAGGACATCGCGCAGTACTTC.

The rearrangement links TRBV5-1 to TRBJ2-2; possible D gene TRBD2, 6 bases. The CDR3 has 16 amino acids. From germline, CDR1 is SGHRS and CDR2 YFSETQ. V was cut by 3 bases and J by 4 bases, with 16 bases left in between. The CDR3: CASSSLLREPTGELFF. In nucleotides, the CDR3 is TGCGCCAGCAGCTCGCTACTACGGGAGCCCACCGGGGAGCTGTTTTTT.

The rearrangement joins TRBV5-4 to TRBJ2-7, with D unclear. The CDR3 has 14 residues. Germline V lookup: CDR1 SGHNT, CDR2 YYREEE (reference sequence). V was clipped by 2 bases and J by 0 bases, with 9 bases between them. The CDR3 sequence is CASSFVGNSYEQYF. The CDR3 nucleotides read TGTGCCAGCAGCTTTGTAGGGAACTCCTACGAGCAGTACTTC.

The chain links TRBV15 to TRBJ1-5; possibly TRBD1 for D (5 bases). The germline CDR1 and CDR2 sequences are LNHNV and YYDKDF (reference sequence). The CDR3 covers 18 residues. Trimming cost V 0 bases and J 2 bases, with 17 bases left between them. Here the CDR3 reads CATSRDGFGGRGNQPQHF. CDR3 DNA: TGTGCCACCAGCAGAGATGGTTTTGGGGGACGAGGCAATCAGCCCCAGCATTTT.

This chain connects TRBV9 to TRBJ2-5; 10 nucleotides line up with TRBD2. The tail of the sequence fits TRBJ2-7 better, so the J call may be wrong. Germline V gene lookup returns CDR1 SGDLS and CDR2 YYNGEE. The CDR3 extends over 16 amino acids. CDR3 sequence reads: CASSVFGSGGAVEQYF. Here the CDR3 DNA reads TGTGCCAGCAGCGTTTTTGGAAGCGGGGGGGCCGTCGAGCAGTACTTC.

This clone appeared a single time. The chain is built from TRBV7-2 and TRBJ2-3, with 10 bases aligning to TRBD2. The CDR3 covers 15 residues. V shed 5 bases and J 2 bases; nucleotides not matched to a gene: 4. From germline, CDR1 is SGHTA and CDR2 FQGNSA. DNA for the CDR3: TGTGCCAGCAGCCTACTAGCGGGGTACACAGATACGCAGTATTTT. Residues: CASSLLAGYTDTQYF.

The CDR3 coding sequence is TGCGCCAGCAGCCACCCCGGGACAGGGATCTCCTACGAGCAGTACTTC. Its translation: CASSHPGTGISYEQYF. The chain links TRBV4-1 to TRBJ2-7; 9 nucleotides align to TRBD1. V dropped 3 bases and J dropped 0; count of bases not matched to a gene: 6. The CDR3 loop spans 16 amino acids. Germline assignment: CDR1 MGHRA and CDR2 YSYEKL.

There are a few counts of this clone. This chain connects TRBV5-1 to TRBJ1-2; 7 bases line up with TRBD1. Trimming cost V 0 bases and J 7 bases; bases outside gene matches: 0. This CDR3 comprises 12 residues. Germline V gene data show CDR1 as SGHRS and CDR2 as YFSETQ. CDR3 residues: CASSLDRGGYTF. The CDR3 DNA follows: TGCGCCAGCAGCTTGGACAGGGGTGGCTACACCTTC.

The chain joins TRBV2 to TRBJ2-5; 7 bases fit TRBD1. The length of the CDR3 is 15 residues. V dropped 4 bases and J dropped 1; count of bases not matched to a gene: 6. CDR1 is SNHLY, CDR2 FYNNEI, per germline. The CDR3 loop reads CASSVTGASQETQYF. The CDR3 DNA is TGTGCCAGCAGTGTAACAGGGGCCAGCCAAGAGACCCAGTACTTC.

The V gene is TRBV11-2, the J gene TRBJ2-7, with D possibly matching TRBD2 (5 bases). V was clipped by 5 bases and J by 0 bases, with 14 bases between them. In germline, CDR1 is SGHAT, CDR2 FQNNGV. The CDR3 runs 15 residues. CDR3 DNA: TGTGCCAGCAGCCCCGGACTCTTGAGCTCCTACGAGCAGTACTTC. Translation: CASSPGLLSSYEQYF. The variable domain in full, completed from reference TRBV11-2 and TRBJ2-7, reads EAGVAQSPRYKIIEKRQSVAFWCNPISGHATLYWYQQILGQGPKLLIQFQNNGVVDDSQLPKDRFSAERLKGVDSTLKIQPAKLEDSAVYLCASSPGLLSSYEQYFGPGTRLTVT.

Only a few counts were recorded for this clone. The V gene is TRBV5-6, the J gene TRBJ1-1, with D perhaps TRBD1 (6 bases). Germline-derived CDR1 and CDR2 are SGHDT and YYEEEE. The V gene lost 3 bases and the J gene lost 1 base, with 7 bases spanning the gap. CDR3 length equals 13 residues. The CDR3 bases are TGTGCCAGCAGCTGGGACACGAACACTGAAGCTTTCTTT. Translating it yields CASSWDTNTEAFF.

The chain links TRBV5-6 to TRBJ2-2; 10 positions agree with TRBD1. Germline V lookup: CDR1 SGHDT, CDR2 YYEEEE. The trim removed 3 bases at V and 3 bases at J, leaving 2 bases unmatched. The length of the CDR3 is 15 residues. Here the CDR3 reads CASSWGTGDTGELFF. The CDR3 DNA sequence: TGTGCCAGCAGCTGGGGGACAGGGGACACCGGGGAGCTGTTTTTT.

This clone was detected only once. The rearrangement links TRBV9 to TRBJ1-4; D gene unclear. Trimming took 4 bases from V and 8 from J, leaving 15 bases between them. Germline CDR1 and CDR2: SGDLS and YYNGEE. The CDR3 has 14 residues. The CDR3 loop reads CASSPTRVGEKLFF. CDR3 nucleotides: TGTGCCAGCAGCCCCACCCGGGTCGGGGAAAAACTGTTTTTT. The full variable domain, in which reference TRBV9 and TRBJ1-4 provide the parts outside the CDR3, is DSGVTQTPKHLITATGQRVTLRCSPRSGDLSVYWYQQSLDQGLQFLIQYYNGEERAKGNILERFSAQQFPDLHSELNLSSLELGDSALYFCASSPTRVGEKLFFGSGTQLSVL.